The 13 T cell receptor beta chains presented below share a single source sample, sequenced in a study of blood T cell repertoires in COVID-19. Data came from immunoSEQ multiplex PCR; TCRdb stores just in-frame clones and leaves some out. The data contain 130,000 or so clones, 75% to 90% of them seen just once; the ten biggest clones take up about 11%. Sequencing used peripheral blood. The receptor source for this set is a man aged 60 to 75 with active or convalescent COVID-19.

This sequence joins TRBV9 and TRBJ2-7; D is uncertain. The CDR3 runs to 14 residues. Trimming left V 0 bases short and J 2 bases short, with 9 bases between. Germline CDR1 reads SGDLS; CDR2 reads YYNGEE. CDR3 in amino acids: CASSVDSPTYEQYF. The CDR3 DNA reads TGTGCCAGCAGCGTAGACAGTCCGACCTACGAGCAGTACTTC. Variable domain in full (rest from reference TRBV9 and TRBJ2-7): DSGVTQTPKHLITATGQRVTLRCSPRSGDLSVYWYQQSLDQGLQFLIQYYNGEERAKGNILERFSAQQFPDLHSELNLSSLELGDSALYFCASSVDSPTYEQYFGPGTRLTVT.

J is TRBJ2-7 and V is TRBV5-8, with 12 bases matching TRBD2. Germline CDR1 is SGHTS and CDR2 is YDEGEE. V lost 0 bases, J lost 6 bases, and 4 bases stayed unmatched. The CDR3 extends over 15 amino acids. For the CDR3, the DNA is TGTGCCAGCAGCTTGGGACTAGCGGGAGTAGGCGAGCAGTACTTC. It encodes CASSLGLAGVGEQYF.

V gene TRBV19 combines with J gene TRBJ1-5; 7 positions match TRBD1. The CDR3 length is 16 residues. The V and J ends lost 5 bases and 1 base, in that order; junction bases with no gene match: 8. Germline lookup yields CDR1 LNHDA and CDR2 SQIVND (reference sequence). The CDR3 loop is CASSPSRGRSNQPQHF. CDR3 DNA: TGTGCCAGTAGTCCCTCCAGGGGGAGAAGCAATCAGCCCCAGCATTTT.

The J gene is TRBJ1-1, the V gene TRBV9; a possible D gene is TRBD1 (6 bases). Germline V gene data show CDR1 as SGDLS and CDR2 as YYNGEE. Trimming pared 0 bases from V and 5 bases from J, leaving 8 bases between. This CDR3 is built from 13 residues. The CDR3 DNA reads as TGTGCCAGCAGCGTAGAGGGGGGGACTGAAGCTTTCTTT. It specifies CASSVEGGTEAFF.

The chain uses TRBV28 and TRBJ2-7; 10 bases map to TRBD2. CDR1 and CDR2 (germline): MDHEN, SYDVKM. The CDR3 loop spans 16 amino acids. V shed 4 bases and J 0 bases; nucleotides not matched to a gene: 6. The chain's CDR3 is CASSSRLAGLSYEQYF. CDR3 sequence (DNA): TGTGCCAGCAGTTCTCGACTAGCGGGCCTCTCCTACGAGCAGTACTTC.

This rearrangement joins TRBV6-1 to TRBJ1-5, with 9 bases aligning to TRBD1. V lost 4 bases and J lost 0; bases outside the gene matches: 4. The germline CDR1 and CDR2 sequences are MNHNS and SASEGT. The CDR3 spans 16 residues. CDR3 in amino acids: CASSGRTGASNQPQHF. As DNA, the CDR3 is TGTGCCAGCAGTGGACGGACAGGGGCTAGCAATCAGCCCCAGCATTTT.

The chain joins TRBV9 to TRBJ1-1; D gene unclear. Germline lookup yields CDR1 SGDLS and CDR2 YYNGEE. The CDR3 runs 15 residues. V gave up 4 bases and J gave up 0 bases, with 13 bases separating them. In DNA, the CDR3 is TGTGCCAGCAGCCCGGGCGGGATTATGAACACTGAAGCTTTCTTT. This sequence encodes CASSPGGIMNTEAFF.

This chain uses TRBV11-2 with TRBJ1-3, with D perhaps matching TRBD1 (6 bases). The ends were cut back, 0 bases at V and 4 bases at J, with 16 bases in the middle. The CDR3 spans 17 residues. Germline V gives CDR1 SGHAT, CDR2 FQNNGV. CDR3 protein: CASSLDPRGLRGNTIYF. CDR3 coding DNA: TGTGCCAGCAGCTTAGATCCCAGGGGTCTGCGAGGAAACACCATATATTTT.

This clone was recorded only once. The genes are TRBV6-1 and TRBJ1-5; 7 bases map to TRBD1. V dropped 3 bases and J dropped 3; count of bases not matched to a gene: 2. CDR3 length: 14 amino acids. Germline CDR1 and CDR2: MNHNS and SASEGT. CDR3 residues: CASSDTGDNQPQHF. The CDR3 bases are TGTGCCAGCAGTGATACAGGGGACAATCAGCCCCAGCATTTT.

The chain carries TRBV28 and TRBJ1-5; D is possibly TRBD1 (5 bases). The CDR3 covers 15 residues. The germline gives CDR1 MDHEN, CDR2 SYDVKM. The germline V and J ends were trimmed by 5 bases and 0 bases, with 11 bases remaining between them. The CDR3: CASSMGGNSNQPQHF. The CDR3 coding sequence is TGTGCCAGCAGTATGGGGGGAAATAGCAATCAGCCCCAGCATTTT.

The chain links TRBV5-4 to TRBJ1-2; D call uncertain. Germline V CDR1 and CDR2: SGHNT, YYREEE (reference sequence). This CDR3 spans 12 amino acids. V dropped 4 bases and J dropped 6 bases, with 10 bases sitting between them. CDR3 amino acids: CASSIAGNGYTF. CDR3 nucleotides: TGTGCCAGCAGCATTGCCGGGAATGGCTACACCTTC.

The chain recombines TRBV7-9 with TRBJ2-1; 13 nucleotides align to TRBD2. V lost 1 base, J lost 2 bases, and 2 bases stayed unmatched. The CDR3 consists of 17 residues. Looked up from germline, CDR1 is SEHNR and CDR2 is FQNEAQ (reference sequence). The CDR3 region is CASSLGTSGRAYNEQFF. As DNA, the CDR3 is TGTGCCAGCAGCTTAGGGACTAGCGGGAGAGCCTACAATGAGCAGTTCTTC.

This sequence joins TRBV19 and TRBJ2-5, with TRBD2 matching 7 bases. CDR1 LNHDA and CDR2 SQIVND come from the germline V gene (reference sequence). With 6 bases clipped from V and 5 bases from J, the junction kept 9 bases outside the gene matches. The CDR3 runs to 14 residues. The CDR3 spells CASRGPARGETQYF. DNA for the CDR3: TGTGCCAGTAGAGGCCCAGCGCGGGGGGAGACCCAGTACTTC. Based on the CDR3 plus reference TRBV19 and TRBJ2-5, the full variable domain is DGGITQSPKYLFRKEGQNVTLSCEQNLNHDAMYWYRQDPGQGLRLIYYSQIVNDFQKGDIAEGYSVSREKKESFPLTVTSAQKNPTAFYLCASRGPARGETQYFGPGTRLLVL.